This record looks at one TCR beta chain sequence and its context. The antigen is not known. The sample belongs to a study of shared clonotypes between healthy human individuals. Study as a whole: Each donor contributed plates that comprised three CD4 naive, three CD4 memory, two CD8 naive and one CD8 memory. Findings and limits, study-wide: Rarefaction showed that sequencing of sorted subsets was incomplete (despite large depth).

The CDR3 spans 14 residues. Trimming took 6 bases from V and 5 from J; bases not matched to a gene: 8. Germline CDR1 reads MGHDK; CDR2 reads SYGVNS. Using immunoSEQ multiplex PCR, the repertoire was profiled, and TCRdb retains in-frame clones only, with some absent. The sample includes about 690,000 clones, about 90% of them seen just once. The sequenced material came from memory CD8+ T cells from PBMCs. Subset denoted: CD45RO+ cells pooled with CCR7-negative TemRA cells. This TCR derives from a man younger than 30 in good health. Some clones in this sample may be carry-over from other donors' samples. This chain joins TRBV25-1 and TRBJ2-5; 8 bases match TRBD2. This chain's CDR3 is CASSLGLAGETQYF. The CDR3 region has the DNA TGTGCCAGCAGCCTTGGGCTAGCGGGCGAGACCCAGTACTTC.